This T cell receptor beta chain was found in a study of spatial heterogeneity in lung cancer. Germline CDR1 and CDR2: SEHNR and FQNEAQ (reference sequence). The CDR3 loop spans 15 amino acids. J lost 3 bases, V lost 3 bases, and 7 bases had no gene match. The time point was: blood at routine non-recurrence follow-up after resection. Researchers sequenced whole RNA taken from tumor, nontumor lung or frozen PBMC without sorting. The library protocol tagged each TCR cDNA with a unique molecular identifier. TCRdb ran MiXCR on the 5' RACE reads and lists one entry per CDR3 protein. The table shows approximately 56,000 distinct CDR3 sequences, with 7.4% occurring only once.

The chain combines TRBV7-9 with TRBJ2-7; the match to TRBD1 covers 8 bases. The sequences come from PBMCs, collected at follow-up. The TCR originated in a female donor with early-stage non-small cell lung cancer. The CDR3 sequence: CASSFLGDRNYEQYF. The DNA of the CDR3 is TGTGCCAGCAGCTTTCTTGGGGACAGGAACTACGAGCAGTACTTC.